Each of the 20 T cell receptor beta chains below was sequenced from the same sample in a study of blood T cell repertoires in COVID-19 (dated by TCRdb to the early 2020s). Receptors were amplified or captured by the immunoSEQ multiplex PCR assay. TCRdb provides this immuneACCESS table in a form limited to in-frame rearrangements. Some clones are lacking; in checked studies, under half of them reflect an unresolved V gene, and why the rest are absent is not known. The sample table holds about 110,000 clones, of which approximately 70% were seen once. The ten largest clones capture 5% to 6.5% of the sample. Sequencing input: peripheral blood. The receptor source for this set is a man aged 80 or over with acute or convalescent COVID-19.

CDR3 loop: CASSATGGTGGEQYF. For the CDR3, the DNA is TGTGCCAGCAGCGCTACCGGCGGGACGGGCGGGGAGCAGTACTTC. The V call is TRBV7-2, the J call TRBJ2-7, with a tentative D call TRBD2 (6 bases). The CDR3 sequence is 15 residues long. The V gene lost 5 bases and the J gene lost 7 bases, with 21 bases spanning the gap. The germline V gene encodes CDR1 SGHTA and CDR2 FQGNSA.

This chain connects TRBV7-2 to TRBJ2-2; 7 nucleotides align to TRBD2. This CDR3 is built from 16 residues. Trimming at V came to 5 bases and at J to 6 bases, leaving 12 bases not matched to a gene. The V gene's germline CDR1 is SGHTA and CDR2 FQGNSA. As DNA, the CDR3 is TGTGCCAGCAGCCCTTATGGCGGGAGCTATCCCGGGGAGCTGTTTTTT. Encoded protein: CASSPYGGSYPGELFF.

CDR3 in DNA: TGTGCCAGCGGGCCTTCGGTCTTCTTT. Its protein product is CASGPSVFF. The chain links TRBV7-3 to TRBJ1-1; D gene unclear. The CDR3 sequence is 9 residues long. The V gene's germline CDR1 is SGHTA and CDR2 FQGTGA. V lost 8 bases, J lost 14 bases, and 12 bases lay in between.

The chain uses TRBV28 and TRBJ2-1; D may be TRBD2 (6 bases). This CDR3 comprises 13 residues. Trimming stripped 2 bases from V and 9 bases from J, with 11 bases between. Looked up from germline, CDR1 is MDHEN and CDR2 is SYDVKM. The CDR3, as DNA: TGTGCCAGCAGTTTAGGGGAGCGGGCTGAGCAGTTCTTC. Translating it yields CASSLGERAEQFF.

The chain recombines TRBV7-9 with TRBJ2-7; D gene ambiguous. V lost 5 bases and J lost 0, with 14 bases in between. Germline lookup yields CDR1 SEHNR and CDR2 FQNEAQ (reference sequence). The CDR3 extends over 15 amino acids. This CDR3 is CASSPPLSGSYEQYF. The CDR3 coding sequence is TGTGCCAGCAGCCCTCCCCTCTCGGGCTCCTACGAGCAGTACTTC.

CDR3 coding DNA: TGTGCCAGCAGTTACGCTAGCGGGAGGTACAATGAGCAGTTCTTC. It codes for CASSYASGRYNEQFF. V usage is TRBV6-5 and J usage is TRBJ2-1; 11 bases are a match to TRBD2. Germline CDR1 and CDR2: MNHEY and SVGAGI. The V and J ends lost 2 bases and 4 bases, in that order; junction bases with no gene match: 1. The CDR3 totals 15 residues.

The V call is TRBV5-1, the J call TRBJ1-1; 7 bases are shared with TRBD1. The CDR3 is made up of 14 amino acids. Germline lookup yields CDR1 SGHRS and CDR2 YFSETQ. After removal of 4 bases from V and 1 base from J, the junction contained 4 bases not matched to a gene. The DNA for the CDR3 is TGCGCCAGCAGCGACGGGACAGAGAACACTGAAGCTTTCTTT. This gives the protein CASSDGTENTEAFF.

This chain joins TRBV29-1 and TRBJ1-2; 7 nucleotides agree with TRBD1. The V gene end was trimmed by 5 bases and the J gene end by 8 bases; junction bases not matched to a gene: 8. This CDR3 has 12 amino acids. CDR1 is SQVTM, CDR2 ANQGSEA, per germline. This CDR3 is CSVNQGEGGYTF. The CDR3, as DNA: TGCAGCGTTAATCAGGGGGAAGGCGGCTACACCTTC.

The gene calls are TRBV6-5 and TRBJ2-7; 11 nucleotides line up with TRBD2. Losses at the gene ends were 5 bases for V and 5 bases for J; bases not matched to a gene: 5. Looked up from germline, CDR1 is MNHEY and CDR2 is SVGAGI. This CDR3 region has 14 residues. Here the CDR3 reads CASSPTSGNDEQYF. Here the CDR3 DNA reads TGTGCCAGCAGTCCGACTAGCGGGAATGACGAGCAGTACTTC.

The J gene is TRBJ2-1, the V gene TRBV10-2, with D uncertain. Germline values: CDR1 WSHSY, CDR2 SAAADI. This CDR3 contains 16 residues. Trimming removed 2 bases at V and 0 bases at J, with 11 bases between. This CDR3 is CASSEPTLSSYNEQFF. The DNA of the CDR3 is TGCGCCAGCAGTGAGCCAACATTAAGCTCCTACAATGAGCAGTTCTTC.

J is TRBJ1-4 and V is TRBV3-1 (or the pseudogene TRBV3-2); D is perhaps TRBD1 (5 bases). Germline CDR1 is LGHDT and CDR2 is YNNKEL (reference sequence). V was pared by 10 bases and J by 5 bases, with 14 bases between. The CDR3 sequence is 13 residues long. The DNA of the CDR3 is TGTGCCACCTCGACAGTCTCAAATGAAAAACTGTTTTTT. This codes for CATSTVSNEKLFF.

The chain carries TRBV7-9 and TRBJ1-2; D unresolved. Per germline, CDR1 SEHNR and CDR2 FQNEAQ (reference sequence). This CDR3 region has 13 residues. Between the trimmed V and J ends, which lost 5 bases and 8 bases, there was a span of 15 bases. The CDR3 DNA reads TGTGCCAGCAGCCGGGGATCCTCTCAAGGCTACACCTTC. It translates to CASSRGSSQGYTF.

The rearrangement links TRBV7-2 to TRBJ2-2, with D possibly TRBD2 on 7 matching bases. This CDR3 spans 14 amino acids. V was shortened by 8 bases and J by 4 bases, with 14 bases between the two germline ends. Germline V gene lookup returns CDR1 SGHTA and CDR2 FQGNSA. The CDR3 nucleotides are TGTGCCAGCGGAGGGGGGAGGGCCACCGGGGAGCTGTTTTTT. As protein: CASGGGRATGELFF.

This clone was counted a few times. At the DNA level, this CDR3 is encoded by other sequences in the same sample as well. J is TRBJ2-1 and V is TRBV11-3, with 7 nucleotides matching TRBD2. Trimming removed 1 base from V and 4 bases from J; junction bases left unmatched: 1. CDR1 is SGHNT, CDR2 YENEEA, per germline. There are 14 residues in the CDR3. CDR3 nucleotide sequence: TGTGCCAGCAGCTTAGGCGGGAGTTACAATGAGCAGTTCTTC. It translates to CASSLGGSYNEQFF.

J is TRBJ2-3 and V is TRBV5-6, with D perhaps TRBD2 (6 bases). Deletions cut 2 bases from V and 1 base from J, with 11 bases between. The CDR3 is 15 residues long. Germline loops: CDR1 SGHDT, CDR2 YYEEEE. CDR3 sequence reads: CASSFGGLGTDTQYF. The CDR3 DNA sequence: TGTGCCAGCAGCTTCGGGGGTCTAGGCACAGATACGCAGTATTTT.

This chain connects TRBV5-6 to TRBJ2-5; D perhaps matches TRBD2 (5 bases). The CDR3 consists of 13 residues. Trimming cost V 3 bases and J 5 bases, with 11 bases left between them. Germline assignment: CDR1 SGHDT and CDR2 YYEEEE. DNA of the CDR3: TGTGCCAGCAGCTGGAGGTCAGTGGAGACCCAGTACTTC. This sequence encodes CASSWRSVETQYF.

The gene calls are TRBV6-5 and TRBJ2-3; no firm D call. Germline CDR1 and CDR2: MNHEY and SVGAGI. The V gene lost 6 bases and the J gene lost 0 bases, with 4 bases spanning the gap. The CDR3 covers 12 residues. CDR3 bases: TGTGCCAGCAGGGCTAGCACAGATACGCAGTATTTT. Amino acids: CASRASTDTQYF.

This sequence joins TRBV2 and TRBJ2-1, with 7 bases matching TRBD2. CDR1 is SNHLY and CDR2 is FYNNEI in the germline V gene. V was clipped by 6 bases and J by 1 base; unmatched bases: 9. The CDR3 covers 16 residues. CDR3 residues: CASRREQALSYNEQFF. The CDR3 DNA sequence: TGTGCCAGCAGGCGGGAGCAGGCCTTATCCTACAATGAGCAGTTCTTC. Complete variable domain (other parts from reference TRBV2 and TRBJ2-1): EPEVTQTPSHQVTQMGQEVILRCVPISNHLYFYWYRQILGQKVEFLVSFYNNEISEKSEIFDDQFSVERPDGSNFTLKIRSTKLEDSAMYFCASRREQALSYNEQFFGPGTRLTVL.

The V gene is TRBV2, the J gene TRBJ1-1; no clear D. This CDR3 is 11 amino acids long. Germline values: CDR1 SNHLY, CDR2 FYNNEI. V shed 7 bases and J shed 10 bases, with 13 bases lying between them. CDR3 sequence (DNA): TGTGCCAGCATTGGGGAGAATCGAGCTTTCTTT. Amino acids: CASIGENRAFF.

The chain has TRBV13 and TRBJ2-7; no definite D call. The CDR3 runs 15 residues. The V end lost 2 bases, the J end lost 0 bases, and 11 bases lay between the germline ends. Germline V lookup: CDR1 PRHDT, CDR2 FYEKMQ (reference sequence). CDR3 loop: CASSLNSLPSYEQYF. The CDR3 DNA is TGTGCCAGCAGCTTAAACAGTCTTCCCTCCTACGAGCAGTACTTC.